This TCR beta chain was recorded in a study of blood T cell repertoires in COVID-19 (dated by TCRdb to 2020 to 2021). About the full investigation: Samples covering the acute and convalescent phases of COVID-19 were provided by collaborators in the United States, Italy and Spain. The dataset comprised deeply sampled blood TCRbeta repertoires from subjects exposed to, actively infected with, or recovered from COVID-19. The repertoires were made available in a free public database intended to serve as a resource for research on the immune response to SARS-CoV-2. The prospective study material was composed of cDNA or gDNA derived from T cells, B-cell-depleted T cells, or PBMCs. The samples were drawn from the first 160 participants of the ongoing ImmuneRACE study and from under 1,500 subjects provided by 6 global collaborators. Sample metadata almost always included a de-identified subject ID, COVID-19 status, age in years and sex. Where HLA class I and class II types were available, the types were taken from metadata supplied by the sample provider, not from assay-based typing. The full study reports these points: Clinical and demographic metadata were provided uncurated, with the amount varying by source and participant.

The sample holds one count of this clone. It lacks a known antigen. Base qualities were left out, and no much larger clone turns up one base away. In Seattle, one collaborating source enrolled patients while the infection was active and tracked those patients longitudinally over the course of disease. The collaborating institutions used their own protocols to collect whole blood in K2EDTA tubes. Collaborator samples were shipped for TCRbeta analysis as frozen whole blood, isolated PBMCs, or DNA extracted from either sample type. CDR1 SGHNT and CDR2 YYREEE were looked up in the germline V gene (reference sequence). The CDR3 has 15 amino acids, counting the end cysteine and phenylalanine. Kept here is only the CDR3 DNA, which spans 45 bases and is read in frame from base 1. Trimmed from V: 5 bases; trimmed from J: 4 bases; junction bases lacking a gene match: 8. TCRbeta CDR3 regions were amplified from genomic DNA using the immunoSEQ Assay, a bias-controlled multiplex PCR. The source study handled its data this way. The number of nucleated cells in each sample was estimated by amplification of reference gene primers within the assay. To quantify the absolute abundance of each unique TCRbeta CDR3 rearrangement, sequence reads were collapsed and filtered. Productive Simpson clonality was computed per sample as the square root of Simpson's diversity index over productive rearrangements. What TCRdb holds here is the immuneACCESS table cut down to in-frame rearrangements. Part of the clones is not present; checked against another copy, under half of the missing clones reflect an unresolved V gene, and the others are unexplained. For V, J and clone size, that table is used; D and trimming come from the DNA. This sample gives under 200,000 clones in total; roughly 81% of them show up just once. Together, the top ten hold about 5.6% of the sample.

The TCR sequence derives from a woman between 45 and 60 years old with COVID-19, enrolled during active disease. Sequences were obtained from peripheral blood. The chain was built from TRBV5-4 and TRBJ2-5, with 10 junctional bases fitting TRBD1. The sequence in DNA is TGTGCCAGCAGAGCCCCGACAGGGGGCGGAGAGACCCAGTACTTC. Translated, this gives CASRAPTGGGETQYF. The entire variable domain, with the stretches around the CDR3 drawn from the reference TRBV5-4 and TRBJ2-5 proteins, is ETGVTQSPTHLIKTRGQQVTLRCSSQSGHNTVSWYQQALGQGPQFIFQYYREEENGRGNFPPRFSGLQFPNYSSELNVNALELDDSALYLCASRAPTGGGETQYFGPGTRLLVL.